This T cell receptor (beta chain) derives from a study of cytomegalovirus exposure and HLA in healthy donors. Study-level findings and limits: Sequencing artifact likely explains a cluster of highly shared sequence variants. Productive rates of about 87% or about 30% were seen for most TCR beta V segments in an earlier analysis. TCR beta sequences reportedly predicted most subjects' HLA-A and HLA-B alleles accurately. Roughly uniform sequencing depth across donors was assumed, possibly incorrectly.

The PCR had 60 Vbeta and 13 Jbeta primers. Sequenced by immunoSEQ multiplex PCR; TCRdb stores in-frame clones only, minus some. This sample has about 200,000 clones, with around 88% found just once. Germline CDR1 SGDLS, CDR2 YYNGEE. The V and J ends lost 4 bases and 7 bases, in that order; junction bases with no gene match: 13. The CDR3 loop spans 15 amino acids. On this clone: Antigen specificity is unknown.

This TCR was recovered from a woman aged 30 to 39 in good health and CMV-seronegative. The source material was PBMCs. The J gene is TRBJ1-2, the V gene TRBV9, with TRBD1 matching over 7 bases. For the CDR3, the DNA is TGTGCCAGCAGCTCCAGACCGGGACAGAAGGCTGGCTACACCTTC. It translates to CASSSRPGQKAGYTF.